This T cell receptor beta chain was sequenced for a study of vaccination and CD4 T cells after COVID-19. This clonotype has only a few counts. The antigen remains unidentified. Sequenced with the Oncomine TCR Beta short-read assay was DNA taken from cultured CD4+ T cells. MiXCR, run by TCRdb on the PCR reads, gives a single entry per CDR3 protein. Of some 17,000 distinct CDR3 sequences listed, over 40% are singletons. Specified time point: late sampling 161 to 241 days after vaccination in three convalescent patients. Indicated treatment: roughly nine-day PBMC culture with coronavirus spike peptide pools or control peptides (ViraFEST assay). The CDR3 runs to 15 residues. Deletions cut 4 bases from V and 3 bases from J, with 13 bases between. Germline loops: CDR1 MNHEY, CDR2 SVGAGI.

The V gene is TRBV6-5, the J gene TRBJ1-5; perhaps TRBD1 as D (5 bases). The origin of this receptor is a human donor who had recovered from COVID-19. The sequencing used CD4+ T cells from blood, cultured in vitro, collected about 7 months after SARS-CoV-2 vaccination. The CDR3 DNA reads as TGTGCCAGCAGTTTCCCGTCGGGGGACAATCAGCCCCAGCATTTT. As protein: CASSFPSGDNQPQHF.